The rows below give T cell receptor beta chains drawn from one sample of a study of identical twins. MiXCR, applied by TCRdb to the 5' RACE reads, yields one record per CDR3 protein. The sample records 570,000 or so distinct CDR3 sequences, roughly 9.9% being singletons. These data were also reused for a study on yellow fever vaccine responses in identical twins.

The sample taken for sequencing was PBMCs. All receptors come from a woman under 30 in good health. Each CDR3 is given with its conserved first and last residue. D genes are given only for firm matches. The size of a clone is reported for some rows only, either as once, few or many, or as a class for expanded clones.

CASSQDRQVSGEQYF TGCGCCAGCAGCCAAGACCGACAGGTCTCTGGCGAGCAGTACTTC - few TRBV4-3 15 TRBJ2-7
CAISEPSGTSTDTQYF TGTGCCATCAGTGAGCCTAGCGGAACTAGCACAGATACGCAGTATTTT TRBD2 few TRBV10-3 16 TRBJ2-3
CAIKKIGGQKDNEQFF TGTGCCATCAAAAAGATAGGGGGGCAAAAGGACAATGAGCAGTTCTTC - many TRBV12-3/TRBV12-4 16 TRBJ2-1
CASSYFLPGQTFYEQYF TGTGCCAGCAGTTACTTCCTTCCGGGACAGACATTCTACGAGCAGTACTTC TRBD1 many TRBV12-3/TRBV12-4 17 TRBJ2-7
CASSQSSGQGDNEQFF TGCGCCAGCAGCCAAAGTTCGGGACAGGGGGACAATGAGCAGTTCTTC TRBD1 few TRBV4-1 16 TRBJ2-1
CASSLARGYQETQYF TGTGCCAGTTCCCTGGCCAGGGGATACCAAGAGACCCAGTACTTC - - TRBV2 15 TRBJ2-5
CASSSGRLFTYEQYF TGTGCCAGCAGTTCTGGGCGCCTCTTCACCTACGAGCAGTACTTC - - TRBV28 15 TRBJ2-7
CASSSSAWEQYF TGTGCCAGCAGCTCCTCGGCTTGGGAGCAGTACTTC - few TRBV28 12 TRBJ2-7
CSAEGGKDEQYF TGCAGTGCTGAGGGGGGGAAAGACGAGCAGTACTTC - - TRBV20-1 12 TRBJ2-7
CSVRLGSEEQYF TGCAGCGTGAGGTTGGGGTCGGAGGAGCAGTACTTC - few TRBV29-1 12 TRBJ2-7
CASSFVQNYEQYF TGTGCCAGCAGCTTTGTCCAGAACTACGAGCAGTACTTC - many TRBV7-9 13 TRBJ2-7
CASSLAADPYEQYF TGTGCCAGCAGCTTAGCTGCAGACCCCTACGAGCAGTACTTC - many TRBV7-2 14 TRBJ2-7
CASSYRPGYARIETQYF TGTGCCAGCAGTTACCGGCCGGGCTATGCACGTATAGAGACCCAGTACTTC - - TRBV6-2/TRBV6-3 17 TRBJ2-5
CASFPTIRSSYNEQFF TGCGCCAGCTTCCCCACGATTAGGAGCTCCTACAATGAGCAGTTCTTC - many TRBV5-1 16 TRBJ2-1
CASSVGSKAYEQYF TGTGCCAGCAGCGTAGGCAGTAAAGCCTACGAGCAGTACTTC - - TRBV9 14 TRBJ2-7
CASSLGSDSSNEQYF TGTGCCAGCAGCCTAGGGTCCGACTCCTCTAACGAGCAGTACTTC - few TRBV7-2 15 TRBJ2-7
CSARDPSGSHPSRSYEQYF TGCAGTGCTAGAGATCCAAGCGGGAGTCACCCGTCAAGGTCCTACGAGCAGTACTTC TRBD2 few TRBV20-1 19 TRBJ2-7
CASSQDVLADTQYF TGCGCCAGCAGCCAAGATGTGCTAGCGGATACGCAGTATTTT - - TRBV4-1 14 TRBJ2-3
CASSLAAGTSGRGDTQYF TGCGCCAGCAGCCTAGCGGCTGGGACTAGCGGGAGGGGAGATACGCAGTATTTT TRBD2 many TRBV4-1 18 TRBJ2-3
CASSPSTSWDEQFF TGTGCCAGCAGCCCTTCGACTAGCTGGGATGAGCAGTTCTTC TRBD2 - TRBV7-3 14 TRBJ2-1
CASSSTGSYNEQFF TGTGCCAGCAGCTCTACAGGGAGCTACAATGAGCAGTTCTTC - many TRBV3-1 14 TRBJ2-1
CATSETGESKNIQYF TGTGCCACCAGTGAAACAGGGGAATCCAAAAACATTCAGTACTTC TRBD1 - TRBV24-1 15 TRBJ2-4
CASRTGTSGRNLLEQYF TGTGCCAGCAGGACTGGGACTAGCGGGAGGAATCTCCTAGAGCAGTACTTC TRBD2 few TRBV6-2/TRBV6-3 17 TRBJ2-7
CAWKQGAYNEQFF TGTGCCTGGAAACAGGGGGCTTACAATGAGCAGTTCTTC TRBD1 - TRBV30 13 TRBJ2-1
CASSYIEGTSTDTQYF TGTGCCAGCAGTTATATAGAAGGGACTAGCACAGATACGCAGTATTTT - few TRBV6-2/TRBV6-3 16 TRBJ2-3
CASSDRSSYNSPLHF TGTGCCAGCAGCGACAGGAGCTCCTATAATTCACCCCTCCACTTT - many TRBV9 15 TRBJ1-6
CASATAGEAYEQYF TGTGCCAGCGCAACCGCAGGGGAGGCCTACGAGCAGTACTTC - - TRBV6-1 14 TRBJ2-7
CSAVLAGEGAYEQYF TGCAGTGCGGTACTAGCGGGAGAGGGGGCCTACGAGCAGTACTTC TRBD2 few TRBV20-1 15 TRBJ2-7
CASTPGVGLYEQYF TGTGCCAGCACCCCCGGGGTGGGTCTCTACGAGCAGTACTTC - many TRBV3-1 14 TRBJ2-7